Listed below are T cell receptor beta chains from one sample, sequenced in a study of Graves' ophthalmopathy and Graves' hyperthyroidism. TCRdb reprocessed the multiplex PCR reads via MiXCR and lists one record per CDR3 protein. The data show some 250,000 distinct CDR3 sequences, with around 45% seen just once and over 40% held by the top ten. The sample taken for sequencing was peripheral blood. The receptors shown here come from an adult man with Graves' ophthalmopathy. CDR3s include the opening cysteine and the closing phenylalanine or tryptophan. A D gene is named only where the DNA matches it firmly. Expanded clones are given a class, and other clones once, few, many or no size at all.

>few|TRBJ1-1|TRBD1|TRBV2
TGTGCCAGCTCTAGTAATACAGGGGTGGGCACTGAAGCTTTCTTT
CASSSNTGVGTEAFF
>.|TRBJ2-2|TRBD2|TRBV6-6
TGTGCCAGCCAAGAGCCCGGACTAGCAACGGGGGAGCTGTTTTTT
CASQEPGLATGELFF
>.|TRBJ2-7|.|TRBV11-2
TGTGCCAGCAGCCCGTCCCCCTACGAGCAGTACTTC
CASSPSPYEQYF
>few|TRBJ2-7|.|TRBV10-3
TGTGCCATCAGTGGGGGGCAGGGGACCCTCGGGAGCAACGAGCAGTACTTC
CAISGGQGTLGSNEQYF
>once|TRBJ2-7|TRBD2|TRBV11-2
TGTGCCAGCAGAGAGCGGGAGTTACCCTACGACGAGCAGTACTTC
CASRERELPYDEQYF
>many|TRBJ1-4|.|TRBV5-1
TGCGCCAGCAGCTTGAAGACAAGCGAAAAACTGTTTTTT
CASSLKTSEKLFF
>.|TRBJ1-6|.|TRBV12-3/TRBV12-4
TGTGCCAGCAGTTTAGGGGTTTCCAATTCACCCCTCCACTTT
CASSLGVSNSPLHF
>.|TRBJ2-6|.|TRBV9
TGTGCCAGCAGCCATTCGAGGACCGCTAGCTCTGGGGCCAACGTCCTGACTTTC
CASSHSRTASSGANVLTF
>few|TRBJ1-4|.|TRBV7-9
TGTGCCAGCAGCTTGGACAGTGCCAATGAAAAACTGTTTTTT
CASSLDSANEKLFF
>.|TRBJ1-5|.|TRBV28
TGTGCCATCCGGGGGGCGAGCAATCAGCCCCAGCATTTT
CAIRGASNQPQHF
>.|TRBJ2-7|.|TRBV5-1
TGCGCCAGCAGGGGGGGTGGTGACGGCTCCTACGAGCAGTACTTC
CASRGGGDGSYEQYF
>.|TRBJ1-6|.|TRBV9
TGTGCCAGCAGCCAAGGGTGGGGGAGCTCCTATAATTCACCCCTCCACTTT
CASSQGWGSSYNSPLHF
>.|TRBJ2-7|.|TRBV20-1
TGCAGTGCTGCCCGGGCCTCAATGGCTGGCGAGCAGTACTTC
CSAARASMAGEQYF
>.|TRBJ2-3|TRBD2|TRBV20-1
TGCAGTGCTAGAGTGAGTAGCGGGATCACAGATACGCAGTATTTT
CSARVSSGITDTQYF
>once|TRBJ2-7|.|TRBV7-9
TGTGCCAGCAGCCCCAAACTTCCCTTACTCTACGAGCAGTACTTC
CASSPKLPLLYEQYF
>.|TRBJ1-3|.|TRBV11-1
TGTGCCAGCAGCCCTTCCGTGAACACCATATATTTT
CASSPSVNTIYF
>.|TRBJ1-4|TRBD1|TRBV7-9
TGTGCCAGCAGCTTCGGGACAGGTCAAGGGGATGAAAAACTGTTTTTT
CASSFGTGQGDEKLFF
>once|TRBJ1-1|TRBD1|TRBV2
TGTGCCAGCAGTGAAGCGGAGACAGGGGGAACTGAAGCTTTCTTT
CASSEAETGGTEAFF
>once|TRBJ2-7|.|TRBV2
TGTGCCAGCGGACTCGTGGGGGGAGTAAACGAGCAGTACTTC
CASGLVGGVNEQYF
>few|TRBJ2-7|.|TRBV19
TGTGCCACTCGCGGGGAGGCCTACGAGCAGTACTTC
CATRGEAYEQYF
>many|TRBJ1-1|.|TRBV20-1
TGCAGTGCTGGACCGTGGACTGAAGCTTTCTTT
CSAGPWTEAFF
>.|TRBJ1-3|.|TRBV6-6
TGTGCCAGCATGGTCTCTGGAAACACCATATATTTT
CASMVSGNTIYF
>many|TRBJ1-3|.|TRBV20-1
TGCAGTGCTAGCGATCGGGGAGGCGGAAACACCATATATTTT
CSASDRGGGNTIYF
>.|TRBJ1-1|.|TRBV6-6
TGTGCCAGCAGAGACCTTAATCTCGGAGGCACTGAAGCTTTCTTT
CASRDLNLGGTEAFF
>medium-sized|TRBJ2-5|.|TRBV10-1
TGCGCCAGCAGTGAGGCAGGGGATTCGGGGGAGACCCAGTACTTC
CASSEAGDSGETQYF
>many|TRBJ1-2|.|TRBV29-1
TGCAGCGTTGATTCCCAGGTCTATGGCTACACCTTC
CSVDSQVYGYTF
>.|TRBJ1-2|.|TRBV7-9
TGTGCCAGCAGCTTAGCTGGGGGCAGGAACTATGGCTACACCTTC
CASSLAGGRNYGYTF
>.|TRBJ2-7|.|TRBV2
TGTGCCAGCGGGCACCCGACGCCCCAAGGTTACGAGCAGTACTTC
CASGHPTPQGYEQYF
>.|TRBJ2-5|TRBD1|TRBV29-1
TGCAGCGTTTGGGCAGGGGGCCGGGAGACTAAATTTCAGTACTTC
CSVWAGGRETKFQYF
>.|TRBJ2-7|.|TRBV5-1
TGCGCCAGCAGCTCGGCGGGAAGCTCCTACGAGCAGTACTTC
CASSSAGSSYEQYF
>.|TRBJ2-2|.|TRBV29-1
TGCAGCGTTGACCTTGAGGAGAGCGGAAGCACCGGGGAGCTGTTTTTT
CSVDLEESGSTGELFF
>few|TRBJ2-7|TRBD2|TRBV9
TGTGCCAGCAGCGTTACTAGCGGGTCCACCTACGAGCAGTACTTC
CASSVTSGSTYEQYF
>few|TRBJ1-5|.|TRBV10-2
TGTGCCAGCAGTGAAGAGGGGTCGCATCAGCCCCAGCATTTT
CASSEEGSHQPQHF
>few|TRBJ1-2|.|TRBV10-3
TGTGCCAGCAGAGGGTTGGGCACGAATGGCTACACCTTC
CASRGLGTNGYTF
>.|TRBJ2-7|.|TRBV7-8
TGTGCCAGCAGCTTATCAGGACTGGACTCCTACGAGCAGTACTTC
CASSLSGLDSYEQYF
>few|TRBJ2-6|.|TRBV25-1
TGTGCCAGCAGTGAATTCGACAGAGACTCTGGGGCCAACGTCCTGACTTTC
CASSEFDRDSGANVLTF
>.|TRBJ2-7|.|TRBV10-3
TGTGCCATCAGTGGCCTGGGGGACTCCTACGAGCAGTACTTC
CAISGLGDSYEQYF
>.|TRBJ1-1|.|TRBV7-6
TGTGCCAGCAGTGTTTTGGACCCGAACACTGAAGCTTTCTTT
CASSVLDPNTEAFF
>many|TRBJ1-5|.|TRBV24-1
TGTGCCACCAGTGCCGGGACCGGTCTAACCCAGCATTTT
CATSAGTGLTQHF
>.|TRBJ2-7|TRBD2|TRBV29-1
TGCAGCGTTGTCCACGGCACTAGCGGGGACTCCTACGAGCAGTACTTC
CSVVHGTSGDSYEQYF